A single sample gave rise to the 9 T cell receptor beta chains below, sequenced in a study of blood T cell repertoires in COVID-19. TCRdb's table, derived via immunoSEQ multiplex PCR, lists solely in-frame clones and lacks some. The sample carries some 48,000 clones, around 87% recorded once. Input material: peripheral blood. Source of these receptors: a woman older than 75 in a cohort sampled during active or convalescent COVID-19.

V is TRBV5-8 and J is TRBJ1-5; maybe TRBD1 (5 bases). The CDR3 totals 15 residues. With 4 bases removed from V and 7 bases from J, the gap between germline ends came to 18 bases. In germline, CDR1 is SGHTS, CDR2 YDEGEE. The CDR3 bases are TGTGCCAGCAGCCCCTGGGGTATCCGGGGGCAGCCCCAGCATTTT. This encodes CASSPWGIRGQPQHF. Complete variable domain (other parts from reference TRBV5-8 and TRBJ1-5): EAGVTQSPTHLIKTRGQQATLRCSPISGHTSVYWYQQALGLGLQFLLWYDEGEERNRGNFPPRFSGRQFPNYSSELNVNALELEDSALYLCASSPWGIRGQPQHFGDGTRLSIL.

The V and J genes are TRBV28 and TRBJ2-3; 12 positions match TRBD2. The CDR3 has 15 residues. V shed 6 bases, J shed 6 bases, and the junction held 7 bases outside the gene matches. Germline V lookup: CDR1 MDHEN, CDR2 SYDVKM. The CDR3 loop reads CASSSRLAGVDTQYF. DNA for the CDR3: TGTGCCAGCAGCTCAAGACTAGCGGGAGTTGATACGCAGTATTTT. The full variable domain, completed using reference TRBV28 and TRBJ2-3, is DVKVTQSSRYLVKRTGEKVFLECVQDMDHENMFWYRQDPGLGLRLIYFSYDVKMKEKGDIPEGYSVSREKKERFSLILESASTNQTSMYLCASSSRLAGVDTQYFGPGTRLTVL.

The CDR3 reads CASSPGGTSWTQYF. The CDR3 DNA follows: TGTGCCAGCAGCCCGGGGGGGACTAGCTGGACCCAGTACTTC. The chain is built from TRBV7-9 and TRBJ2-5, with 9 bases fitting TRBD2. The length of the CDR3 is 14 residues. V trimming: 5 bases; J trimming: 7 bases; junction bases outside the gene matches: 8. The germline gives CDR1 SEHNR, CDR2 FQNEAQ (reference sequence).

The chain recombines TRBV5-4 with TRBJ1-1, with 8 positions matching TRBD1. Germline CDR1 SGHNT, CDR2 YYREEE (reference sequence). CDR3 length: 14 amino acids. Unmatched junction bases numbered 4, after V lost 5 bases and J lost 1 base. CDR3 in DNA: TGTGCCAGCAGTCAAGACAGGGGGAACACTGAAGCTTTCTTT. Encoded protein: CASSQDRGNTEAFF. Complete variable domain (other parts from reference TRBV5-4 and TRBJ1-1): ETGVTQSPTHLIKTRGQQVTLRCSSQSGHNTVSWYQQALGQGPQFIFQYYREEENGRGNFPPRFSGLQFPNYSSELNVNALELDDSALYLCASSQDRGNTEAFFGQGTRLTVV.

The V call is TRBV5-8, the J call TRBJ1-6; tentatively, D is TRBD1 (5 bases). CDR1 and CDR2 (germline): SGHTS, YDEGEE. V lost 1 base to trimming and J lost 4 bases, with 6 bases between them. The CDR3 runs to 14 residues. The chain's CDR3 is CASSLRQYNSPLHF. CDR3 bases: TGTGCCAGCAGCTTGCGACAGTATAATTCACCCCTCCACTTT.

This chain links TRBV10-3 with TRBJ1-1, with D possibly matching TRBD1 (6 bases). Germline assignment: CDR1 ENHRY and CDR2 SYGVKD. The CDR3 is 13 amino acids. The germline V and J ends were trimmed by 0 bases and 11 bases, with 13 bases remaining between them. The CDR3 nucleotides read TGTGCCATCAGTGAGTCGGGGGCAGTTCGGGCTTTCTTT. This sequence encodes CAISESGAVRAFF.

This chain joins TRBV5-1 and TRBJ2-3; D is undetermined. The CDR3 is 14 residues long. Trimming cost V 5 bases and J 2 bases, with 12 bases left between them. Germline lookup yields CDR1 SGHRS and CDR2 YFSETQ. The CDR3, as DNA: TGCGCCAGCAGGGGCCTCTCCAACACAGATACGCAGTATTTT. Translation gives CASRGLSNTDTQYF.

The V gene is TRBV29-1, the J gene TRBJ1-1; no clear D. V was pared by 7 bases and J by 1 base, with 7 bases between. This CDR3 spans 11 amino acids. CDR1 and CDR2 from the germline V gene are SQVTM and ANQGSEA. The DNA of the CDR3 is TGCAGCGCCAGACAGAACACTGAAGCTTTCTTT. Its protein product is CSARQNTEAFF.

This clone was counted once. This rearrangement joins TRBV5-5 to TRBJ2-5; 11 bases are a match to TRBD2. The V gene's germline CDR1 is SGHKS and CDR2 YYEKEE (reference sequence). V shed 0 bases and J 5 bases; nucleotides not matched to a gene: 6. The CDR3 length is 16 residues. This CDR3 reads CASSLVSGRARETQYF. The CDR3 DNA reads TGTGCCAGCAGCTTGGTTAGCGGGAGGGCCCGGGAGACCCAGTACTTC.